Described below is a single T cell receptor (beta chain) sequence and its context. The antigen remains unidentified. The CDR3 length is 14 residues. Germline CDR1 and CDR2: ENHRY and SYGVKD. The trim removed 5 bases at V and 13 bases at J, leaving 13 bases unmatched. Combining a sample-barcoded 5' primer with a J-beta primer mix, a second PCR ran for about 7 to 11 cycles. A template-switch adaptor that had 12 random nucleotides put a tag on each cDNA molecule. TCRdb passed the 5' RACE reads through MiXCR, listing each CDR3 protein once. The sample has 1.8 million or so distinct CDR3 sequences; 35% to 50% are singletons. The sample is drawn from a study of blood T cells in healthy people across ages. Findings of the study overall: Estimated diversity, derived from one million T cells, was regarded as an underestimate.

With each sample, at least 5 micrograms of total RNA were extracted. Sequenced material: blood. The chain links TRBV10-3 to TRBJ2-1; 8 nucleotides agree with TRBD1. This TCR was sampled from a human donor in good health. DNA of the CDR3: TGTGCCATCAGTCCGGGACAGGATCAAGAGACCCAGTTCTTC. This encodes CAISPGQDQETQFF.